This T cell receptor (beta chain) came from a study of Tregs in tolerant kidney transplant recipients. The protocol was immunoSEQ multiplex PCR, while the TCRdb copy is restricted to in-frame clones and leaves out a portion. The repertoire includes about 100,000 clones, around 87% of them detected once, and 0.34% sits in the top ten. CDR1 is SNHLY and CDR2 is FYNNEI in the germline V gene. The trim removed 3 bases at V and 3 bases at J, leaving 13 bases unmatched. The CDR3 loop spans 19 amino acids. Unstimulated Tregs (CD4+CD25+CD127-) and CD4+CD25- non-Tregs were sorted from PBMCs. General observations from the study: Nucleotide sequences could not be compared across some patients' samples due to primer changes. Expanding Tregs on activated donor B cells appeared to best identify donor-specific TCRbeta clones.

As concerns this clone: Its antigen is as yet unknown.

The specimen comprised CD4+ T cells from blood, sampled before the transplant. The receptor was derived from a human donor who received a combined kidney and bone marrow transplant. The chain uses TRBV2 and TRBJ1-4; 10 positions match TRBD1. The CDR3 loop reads CASSDPADRGLDANEKLFF. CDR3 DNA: TGTGCCAGCAGTGACCCTGCAGACAGGGGGCTAGACGCTAATGAAAAACTGTTTTTT.